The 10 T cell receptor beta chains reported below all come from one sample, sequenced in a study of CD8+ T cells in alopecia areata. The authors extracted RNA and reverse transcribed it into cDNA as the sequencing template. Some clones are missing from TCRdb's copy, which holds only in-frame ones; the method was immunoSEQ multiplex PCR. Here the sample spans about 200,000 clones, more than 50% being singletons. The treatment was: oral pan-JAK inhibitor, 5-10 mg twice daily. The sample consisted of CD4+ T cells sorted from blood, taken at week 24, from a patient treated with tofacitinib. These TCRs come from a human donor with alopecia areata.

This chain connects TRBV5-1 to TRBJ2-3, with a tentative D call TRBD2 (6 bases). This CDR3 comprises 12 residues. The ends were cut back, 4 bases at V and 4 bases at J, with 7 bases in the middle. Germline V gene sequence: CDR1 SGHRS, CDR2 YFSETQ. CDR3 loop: CASSPGADTQYF. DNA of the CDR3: TGCGCCAGCAGCCCGGGGGCAGATACGCAGTATTTT. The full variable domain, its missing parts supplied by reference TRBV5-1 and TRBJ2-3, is KAGVTQTPRYLIKTRGQQVTLSCSPISGHRSVSWYQQTPGQGLQFLFEYFSETQRNKGNFPGRFSGRQFSNSRSEMNVSTLELGDSALYLCASSPGADTQYFGPGTRLTVL.

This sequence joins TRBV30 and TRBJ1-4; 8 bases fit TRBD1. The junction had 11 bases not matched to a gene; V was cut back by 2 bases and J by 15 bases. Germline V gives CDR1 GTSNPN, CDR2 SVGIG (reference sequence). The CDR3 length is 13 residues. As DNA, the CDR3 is TGTGCCTGGAGTCACGGATTAACGGGACAGGTGTTTTTT. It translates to CAWSHGLTGQVFF. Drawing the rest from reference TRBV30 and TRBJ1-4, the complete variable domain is SQTIHQWPATLVQPVGSPLSLECTVEGTSNPNLYWYRQAAGRGLQLLFYSVGIGQISSEVPQNLSASRPQDRQFILSSKKLLLSDSGFYLCAWSHGLTGQVFFGSGTQLSVL.

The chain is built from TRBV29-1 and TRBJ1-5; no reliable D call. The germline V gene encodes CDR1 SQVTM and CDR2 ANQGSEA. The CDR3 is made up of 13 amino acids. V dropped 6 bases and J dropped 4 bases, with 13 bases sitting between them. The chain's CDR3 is CSVEEEVNQPQHF. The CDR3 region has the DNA TGCAGCGTGGAGGAGGAAGTGAATCAGCCCCAGCATTTT.

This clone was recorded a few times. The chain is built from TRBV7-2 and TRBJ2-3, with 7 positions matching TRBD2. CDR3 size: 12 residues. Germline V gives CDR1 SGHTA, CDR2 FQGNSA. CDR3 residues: CASGRGPDTQYF. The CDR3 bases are TGTGCTAGCGGGCGGGGCCCAGATACGCAGTATTTT.

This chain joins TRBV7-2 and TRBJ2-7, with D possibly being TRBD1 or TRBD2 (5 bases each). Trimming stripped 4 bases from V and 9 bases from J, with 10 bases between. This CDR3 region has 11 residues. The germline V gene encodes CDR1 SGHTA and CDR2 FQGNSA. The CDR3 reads CASSSVGPQYF. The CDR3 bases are TGTGCCAGCAGCTCGGTGGGACCGCAGTACTTC.

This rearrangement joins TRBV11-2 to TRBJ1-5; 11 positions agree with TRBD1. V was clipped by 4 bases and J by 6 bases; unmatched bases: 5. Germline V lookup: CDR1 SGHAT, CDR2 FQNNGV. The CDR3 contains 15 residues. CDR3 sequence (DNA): TGTGCCAGCAGCTCGGGACAGGGGGACCGTCAGCCCCAGCATTTT. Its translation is CASSSGQGDRQPQHF. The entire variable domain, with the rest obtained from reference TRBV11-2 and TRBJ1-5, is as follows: EAGVAQSPRYKIIEKRQSVAFWCNPISGHATLYWYQQILGQGPKLLIQFQNNGVVDDSQLPKDRFSAERLKGVDSTLKIQPAKLEDSAVYLCASSSGQGDRQPQHFGDGTRLSIL.

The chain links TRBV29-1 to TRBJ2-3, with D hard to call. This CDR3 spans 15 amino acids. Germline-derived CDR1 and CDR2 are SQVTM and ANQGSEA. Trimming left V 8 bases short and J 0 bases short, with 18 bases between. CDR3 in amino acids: CSPSTWATSTDTQYF. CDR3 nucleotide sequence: TGCAGCCCATCAACGTGGGCGACTAGCACAGATACGCAGTATTTT.

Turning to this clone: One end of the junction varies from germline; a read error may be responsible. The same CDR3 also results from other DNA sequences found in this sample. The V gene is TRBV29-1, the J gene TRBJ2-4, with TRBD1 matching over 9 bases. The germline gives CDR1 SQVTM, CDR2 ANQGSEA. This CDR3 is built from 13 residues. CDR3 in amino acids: CSVVRTGANIQYF. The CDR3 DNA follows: TGCAGTGTTGTGAGGACAGGGGCAAACATTCAGTACTTC. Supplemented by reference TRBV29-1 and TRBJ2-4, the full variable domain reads SAVISQKPSRDICQRGTSLTIQCQVDSQVTMMFWYRQQPGQSLTLIATANQGSEATYESGFVIDKFPISRPNLTFSTLTVSNMSPEDSSIYLCSVVRTGANIQYFGAGTRLSVL.

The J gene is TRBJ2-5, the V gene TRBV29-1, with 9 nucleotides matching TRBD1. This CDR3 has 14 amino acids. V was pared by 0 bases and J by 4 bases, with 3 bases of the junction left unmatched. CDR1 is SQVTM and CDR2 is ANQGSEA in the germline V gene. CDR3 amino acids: CSVEEYRGRETQYF. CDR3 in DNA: TGCAGCGTTGAAGAGTACAGGGGGCGAGAGACCCAGTACTTC.

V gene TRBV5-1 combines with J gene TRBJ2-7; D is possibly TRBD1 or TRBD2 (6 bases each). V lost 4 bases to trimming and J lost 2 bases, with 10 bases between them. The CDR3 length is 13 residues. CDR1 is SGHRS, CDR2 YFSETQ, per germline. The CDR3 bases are TGCGCCAGCAGCCCGGAGGGGGCCTACGAGCAGTACTTC. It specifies CASSPEGAYEQYF.